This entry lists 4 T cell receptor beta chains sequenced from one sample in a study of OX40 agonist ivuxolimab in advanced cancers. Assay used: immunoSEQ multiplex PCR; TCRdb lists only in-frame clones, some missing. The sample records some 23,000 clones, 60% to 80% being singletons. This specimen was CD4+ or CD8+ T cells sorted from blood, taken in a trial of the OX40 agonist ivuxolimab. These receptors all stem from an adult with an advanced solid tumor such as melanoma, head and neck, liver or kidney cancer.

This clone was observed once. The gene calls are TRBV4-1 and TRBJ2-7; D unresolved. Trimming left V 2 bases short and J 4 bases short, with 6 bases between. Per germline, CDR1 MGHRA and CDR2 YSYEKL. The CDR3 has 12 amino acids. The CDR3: CASSQNLYEQYF. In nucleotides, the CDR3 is TGCGCCAGCAGCCAAAACCTTTACGAGCAGTACTTC.

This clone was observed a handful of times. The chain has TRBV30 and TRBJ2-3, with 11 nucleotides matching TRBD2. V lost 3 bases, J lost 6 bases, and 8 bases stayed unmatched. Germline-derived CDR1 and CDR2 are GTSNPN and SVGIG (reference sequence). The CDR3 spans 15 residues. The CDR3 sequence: CAWSEGSGGADTQYF. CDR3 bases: TGTGCCTGGAGCGAAGGTAGCGGGGGGGCGGATACGCAGTATTTT.

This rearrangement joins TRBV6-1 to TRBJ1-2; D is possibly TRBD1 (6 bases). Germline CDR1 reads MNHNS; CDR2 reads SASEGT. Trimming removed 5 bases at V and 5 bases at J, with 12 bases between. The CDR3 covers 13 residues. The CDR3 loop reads CASSFRTEYGYTF. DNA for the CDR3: TGTGCCAGCAGTTTCAGGACAGAGTATGGCTACACCTTC.

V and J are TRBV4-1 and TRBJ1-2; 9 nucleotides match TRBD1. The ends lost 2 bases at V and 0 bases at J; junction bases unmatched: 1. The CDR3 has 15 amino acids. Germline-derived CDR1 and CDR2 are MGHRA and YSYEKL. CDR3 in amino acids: CASSQWDRANYGYTF. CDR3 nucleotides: TGCGCCAGCAGCCAATGGGACAGGGCTAACTATGGCTACACCTTC.